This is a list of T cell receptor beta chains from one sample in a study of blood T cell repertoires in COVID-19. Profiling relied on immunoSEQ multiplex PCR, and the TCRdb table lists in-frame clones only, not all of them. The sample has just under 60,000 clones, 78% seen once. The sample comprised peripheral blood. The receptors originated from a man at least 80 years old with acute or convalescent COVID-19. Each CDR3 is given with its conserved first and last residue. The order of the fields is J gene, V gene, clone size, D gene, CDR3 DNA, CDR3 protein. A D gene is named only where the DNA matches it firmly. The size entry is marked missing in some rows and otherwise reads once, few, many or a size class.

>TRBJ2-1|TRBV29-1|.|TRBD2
TGCAGCGTTGACTCCCAGAGACTAGCGGGAGTTTCCAGTGAGCAGTTCTTC
CSVDSQRLAGVSSEQFF
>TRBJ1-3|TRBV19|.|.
TGTGCCAGTAGTATTCCCGTCTCTGGAAACACCATATATTTT
CASSIPVSGNTIYF
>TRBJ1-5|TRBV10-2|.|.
TGCGCCAGCAAGGAGAGAATCAATCAGCCCCAGCATTTT
CASKERINQPQHF
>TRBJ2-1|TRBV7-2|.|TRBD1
TGTGCCAGCAGCCCCCGACAGGGGGCCAATGAGCAGTTCTTC
CASSPRQGANEQFF
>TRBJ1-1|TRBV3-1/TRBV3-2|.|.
TGTGCCAGCAGGGGCGTCGACACTGAAGCTTTCTTT
CASRGVDTEAFF
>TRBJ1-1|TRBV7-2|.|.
TGTGCCAGCAGCTTCCGTATGAACACTGAAGCTTTCTTT
CASSFRMNTEAFF
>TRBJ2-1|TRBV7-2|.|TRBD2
TGTGCCAGCAGCAGCAGGACTAGTGATAATGAGCAGTTCTTC
CASSSRTSDNEQFF
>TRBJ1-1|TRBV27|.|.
TGTGCCAGCAGTTTATCCGGAGGGACTGAAGCTTTCTTT
CASSLSGGTEAFF
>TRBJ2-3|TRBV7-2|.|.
TGTGCCAGCAGCTTAGATGAGGCAGACCCTTCTAGCACAGATACGCAGTATTTT
CASSLDEADPSSTDTQYF
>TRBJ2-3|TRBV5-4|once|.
TGTGCCAGCAGCAGGGGTTTGGAAGATACGCAGTATTTT
CASSRGLEDTQYF
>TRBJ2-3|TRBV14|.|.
TGTGCCAGCAGCTTTTGGCCCCGAGGGGATACGCAGTATTTT
CASSFWPRGDTQYF
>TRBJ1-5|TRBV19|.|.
TGTGCCAGTAGTCCGAGGACGACAGCCCTTAGCAATCAGCCCCAGCATTTT
CASSPRTTALSNQPQHF
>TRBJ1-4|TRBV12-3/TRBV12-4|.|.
TGTGCCAGCAGTCCAAATAATGAAAAACTGTTTTTT
CASSPNNEKLFF
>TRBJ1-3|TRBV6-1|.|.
TGTGCCAGCAGTGACAGGGGAGCTGGAAACACCATATATTTT
CASSDRGAGNTIYF
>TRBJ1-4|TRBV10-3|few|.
TGTGCCATCAGTTCAGGGTCCGGGGAAAAACTGTTTTTT
CAISSGSGEKLFF
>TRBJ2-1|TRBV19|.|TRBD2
TGTGCCAGTAGGGGAATTGGACTAGCGGGCAACAATGAGCAGTTCTTC
CASRGIGLAGNNEQFF
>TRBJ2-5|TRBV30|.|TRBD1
TGTGCCTGGGTCGGACAGGGGCCGCAAGAGACCCAGTACTTC
CAWVGQGPQETQYF
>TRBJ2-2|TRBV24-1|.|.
TGTGCCACCTCCCGAGAGGCACCGACGAACACCGGGGAGCTGTTTTTT
CATSREAPTNTGELFF
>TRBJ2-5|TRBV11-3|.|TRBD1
TGTGCCAGCAGCTTACCAGGGGGCGTCGAGACCCAGTACTTC
CASSLPGGVETQYF
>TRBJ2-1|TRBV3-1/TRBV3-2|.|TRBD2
TGTGCCAGCAGCCGTAGCGGGAGACCCTCCTACAATGAGCAGTTCTTC
CASSRSGRPSYNEQFF
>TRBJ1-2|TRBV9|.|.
TGTGCCAGCAGTGAATCGCTAGGTACCGGCTATGGCTACACCTTC
CASSESLGTGYGYTF
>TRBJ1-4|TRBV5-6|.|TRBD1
TGTGCCAGCAGTCGACAGGGTCCGGATGAAAAACTGTTTTTT
CASSRQGPDEKLFF
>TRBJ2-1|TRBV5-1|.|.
TGCGCCAGCAGCTTGAGTACAGGATCAAACAATGAGCAGTTCTTC
CASSLSTGSNNEQFF
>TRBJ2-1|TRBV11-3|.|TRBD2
TGTGCCAGCGTGGGAGGGTTTTCGGGAAGTGAGCAGTTCTTC
CASVGGFSGSEQFF
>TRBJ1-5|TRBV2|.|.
TGTGCCAGCAAGGGGTCCGAGGGACGGGGGAATGGGAGGCATTTT
CASKGSEGRGNGRHF
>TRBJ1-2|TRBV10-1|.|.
TGCGCCAGCAGTGAGTCCACGGTTAACTATGGCTACACCTTC
CASSESTVNYGYTF
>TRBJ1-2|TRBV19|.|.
TGTGCCAGTCGCCTGCGAGGCAGTTCCTATGGCTACACCTTC
CASRLRGSSYGYTF
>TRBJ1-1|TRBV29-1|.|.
TGCAGCGTGCGAGGGATGGGGAGCACTGAAGCTTTCTTT
CSVRGMGSTEAFF
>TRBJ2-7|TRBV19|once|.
TGTGCCAGTAGTATATGGCTAGCCGACGATTACGAGCAGTACTTC
CASSIWLADDYEQYF
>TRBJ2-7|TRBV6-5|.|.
TGTGCCAGCAGTTACAACAGCTACGAGCAGTACTTC
CASSYNSYEQYF
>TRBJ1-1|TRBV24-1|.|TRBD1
TGTGCCACCAGCAAGACAGGGTCCGGAAACACTGAAGCTTTCTTT
CATSKTGSGNTEAFF
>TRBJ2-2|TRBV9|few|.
TGTGCCAGCAGCGCCCGGGACTTGAACACCGGGGAGCTGTTTTTT
CASSARDLNTGELFF